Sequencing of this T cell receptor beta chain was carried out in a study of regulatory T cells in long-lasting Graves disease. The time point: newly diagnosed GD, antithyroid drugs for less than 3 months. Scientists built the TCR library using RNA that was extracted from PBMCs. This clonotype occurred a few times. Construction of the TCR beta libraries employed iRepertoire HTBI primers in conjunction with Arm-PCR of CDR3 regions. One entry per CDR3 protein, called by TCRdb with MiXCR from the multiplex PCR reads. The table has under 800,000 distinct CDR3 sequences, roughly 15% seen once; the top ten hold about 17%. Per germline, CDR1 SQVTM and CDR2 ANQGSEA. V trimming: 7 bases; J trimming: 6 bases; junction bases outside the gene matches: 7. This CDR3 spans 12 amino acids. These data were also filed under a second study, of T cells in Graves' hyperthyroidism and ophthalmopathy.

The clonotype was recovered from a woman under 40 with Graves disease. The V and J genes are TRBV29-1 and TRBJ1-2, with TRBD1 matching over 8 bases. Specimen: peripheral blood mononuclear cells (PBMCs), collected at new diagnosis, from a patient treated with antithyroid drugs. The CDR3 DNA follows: TGCAGCGCAGGGGGCACGTTAAATGGCTACACCTTC. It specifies CSAGGTLNGYTF.